The rows below give T cell receptor beta chains drawn from one sample of a study of blood T cell repertoires in COVID-19. Generated by immunoSEQ multiplex PCR, the TCRdb table keeps only in-frame clones and is missing some. This sample carries some 400,000 clones, around 87% of them seen once, and the ten largest clones take about 2.1%. The sequencing input was peripheral blood. Every receptor here comes from a woman between 55 and 75 years old with COVID-19, enrolled during active disease. Each CDR3 is given with its conserved first and last residue. D genes are given only for firm matches. Rows may omit the clone size; those that give it use once, few, many or a size class.

J: TRBJ2-7
V: TRBV6-5
D: NA
size: once
CDR3: CASRRTLSSYEQYF
DNA: TGTGCCAGCAGGAGGACTCTATCGTCGTACGAGCAGTACTTC

J: TRBJ2-1
V: TRBV6-6
D: TRBD2
size: NA
CDR3: CASSFLAGDYNEQFF
DNA: TGTGCCAGCAGTTTCCTAGCGGGGGACTACAATGAGCAGTTCTTC

J: TRBJ2-1
V: TRBV3-1/TRBV3-2
D: TRBD2
size: NA
CDR3: CASSQGLAGAPTYNEQFF
DNA: TGTGCCAGCAGCCAAGGTTTAGCGGGGGCGCCCACCTACAATGAGCAGTTCTTC

J: TRBJ1-2
V: TRBV5-6
D: TRBD1
size: NA
CDR3: CASSLGQGGGGYTF
DNA: TGTGCCAGCAGCTTGGGACAGGGGGGTGGTGGCTACACCTTC

J: TRBJ2-1
V: TRBV28
D: TRBD2
size: NA
CDR3: CASSGLAGGRHEQFF
DNA: TGTGCCAGCAGTGGTCTAGCGGGGGGGCGACATGAGCAGTTCTTC

J: TRBJ2-5
V: TRBV6-5
D: NA
size: NA
CDR3: CASSPGGWGETQYF
DNA: TGTGCCAGCAGCCCCGGGGGTTGGGGGGAGACCCAGTACTTC

J: TRBJ1-6
V: TRBV6-6
D: NA
size: NA
CDR3: CASSYSTGSGSPLHF
DNA: TGTGCCAGCAGTTACTCGACCGGTTCAGGGTCACCCCTCCACTTT

J: TRBJ1-1
V: TRBV15
D: TRBD1
size: once
CDR3: CATSRGGGQNTEAFF
DNA: TGTGCCACCAGCAGAGGAGGGGGCCAGAACACTGAAGCTTTCTTT

J: TRBJ2-1
V: TRBV29-1
D: NA
size: NA
CDR3: CSAFNYPVNEQFF
DNA: TGCAGCGCCTTTAACTACCCAGTGAATGAGCAGTTCTTC

J: TRBJ2-1
V: TRBV9
D: NA
size: NA
CDR3: CASSVDHRQSPFF
DNA: TGTGCCAGCAGCGTCGATCATAGACAGTCCCCCTTCTTC

J: TRBJ1-3
V: TRBV4-2
D: TRBD1
size: NA
CDR3: CASSQDGQGRAGNTIYF
DNA: TGTGCCAGCAGCCAAGATGGACAGGGCCGAGCTGGAAACACCATATATTTT

J: TRBJ2-7
V: TRBV2
D: TRBD1
size: NA
CDR3: CASTGQGAHYEQYF
DNA: TGTGCCAGCACCGGACAGGGGGCCCACTACGAGCAGTACTTC

J: TRBJ2-2
V: TRBV7-9
D: NA
size: few
CDR3: CASSFRGANTGELFF
DNA: TGTGCCAGCAGCTTTAGGGGTGCAAACACCGGGGAGCTGTTTTTT

J: TRBJ1-2
V: TRBV19
D: TRBD1
size: NA
CDR3: CASSSIDRAGNYGYTF
DNA: TGTGCCAGTAGTTCCATCGACAGGGCGGGAAACTATGGCTACACCTTC

J: TRBJ2-3
V: TRBV7-9
D: NA
size: NA
CDR3: CASRALLVDTQYF
DNA: TGTGCCAGCAGGGCTCTTTTGGTAGATACGCAGTATTTT

J: TRBJ2-5
V: TRBV5-1
D: NA
size: NA
CDR3: CASTRSVPQETQYF
DNA: TGCGCCAGCACCCGTTCGGTGCCACAAGAGACCCAGTACTTC

J: TRBJ1-2
V: TRBV6-5
D: TRBD1
size: NA
CDR3: CASRTGIYGYTF
DNA: TGTGCCAGCAGGACAGGGATCTATGGCTACACCTTC

J: TRBJ1-6
V: TRBV11-2
D: NA
size: NA
CDR3: CASSPLSFAGRNSPLHF
DNA: TGTGCCAGCAGCCCTCTTTCGTTTGCAGGCCGAAATTCACCCCTCCACTTT

J: TRBJ1-5
V: TRBV19
D: NA
size: NA
CDR3: CASTPTPKHLYEPQHF
DNA: TGTGCCAGTACCCCAACCCCGAAACACCTGTACGAGCCCCAGCATTTT

J: TRBJ2-7
V: TRBV5-1
D: TRBD1
size: NA
CDR3: CASSVGQGNNEQYF
DNA: TGCGCCAGCAGCGTGGGACAGGGTAATAACGAGCAGTACTTC

J: TRBJ1-1
V: TRBV5-1
D: NA
size: NA
CDR3: CASSLVVADSEAFF
DNA: TGCGCCAGCAGCTTGGTTGTTGCGGACTCTGAAGCTTTCTTT

J: TRBJ1-2
V: TRBV7-9
D: NA
size: NA
CDR3: CASSLDVVVGAGYTF
DNA: TGTGCCAGCAGCTTGGACGTAGTCGTGGGGGCTGGCTACACCTTC

J: TRBJ2-3
V: TRBV3-1/TRBV3-2
D: NA
size: NA
CDR3: CASSKQGSTDTQYF
DNA: TGTGCCAGCAGCAAACAGGGTAGCACAGATACGCAGTATTTT

J: TRBJ2-7
V: TRBV6-6
D: TRBD2
size: NA
CDR3: CASSFLLAGGGEQYF
DNA: TGTGCCAGCAGTTTCCTTCTAGCGGGGGGTGGCGAGCAGTACTTC

J: TRBJ2-3
V: TRBV7-8
D: NA
size: NA
CDR3: CASSLAFTDTQYF
DNA: TGTGCCAGCAGCTTGGCTTTCACAGATACGCAGTATTTT

J: TRBJ2-7
V: TRBV5-6
D: NA
size: NA
CDR3: CASSLRATGTRRNEQYF
DNA: TGTGCCAGCAGCTTACGTGCCACCGGGACTCGGCGGAACGAGCAGTACTTC

J: TRBJ1-4
V: TRBV18
D: TRBD1
size: few
CDR3: CASSPDRERNEKLFF
DNA: TGTGCCAGCTCTCCCGACAGGGAAAGGAATGAAAAACTGTTTTTT

J: TRBJ1-4
V: TRBV27
D: NA
size: NA
CDR3: CASRRTQPRGEKLFF
DNA: TGTGCCAGCAGACGTACTCAGCCCCGGGGTGAAAAACTGTTTTTT

J: TRBJ1-2
V: TRBV7-2
D: TRBD1
size: NA
CDR3: CASSPRAGGTYGYTF
DNA: TGTGCCAGCAGCCCAAGGGCAGGGGGAACGTATGGCTACACCTTC

J: TRBJ1-4
V: TRBV5-5
D: NA
size: NA
CDR3: CASRTLQGREKLFF
DNA: TGTGCCAGCAGGACTTTACAGGGCCGGGAAAAACTGTTTTTT

J: TRBJ2-7
V: TRBV18
D: NA
size: NA
CDR3: CASSPPSGAAYEQYF
DNA: TGTGCCAGCTCACCACCATCAGGGGCGGCCTACGAGCAGTACTTC

J: TRBJ2-5
V: TRBV5-1
D: TRBD2
size: NA
CDR3: CASSFLGLAETQYF
DNA: TGCGCCAGCAGCTTTCTGGGACTAGCTGAGACCCAGTACTTC

J: TRBJ1-1
V: TRBV5-6
D: NA
size: NA
CDR3: CASSLQGLLTEAFF
DNA: TGTGCCAGCAGCTTGCAGGGCCTCCTCACTGAAGCTTTCTTT

J: TRBJ1-1
V: TRBV5-4
D: TRBD1
size: NA
CDR3: CASSWGVGTGAWGAFF
DNA: TGTGCCAGCAGCTGGGGGGTCGGGACAGGGGCCTGGGGAGCTTTCTTT

J: TRBJ1-2
V: TRBV6-6
D: TRBD1
size: NA
CDR3: CASSYQQGVDRGYTF
DNA: TGTGCCAGCAGTTACCAGCAGGGGGTGGATCGAGGCTACACCTTC

J: TRBJ1-2
V: TRBV25-1
D: TRBD1
size: NA
CDR3: CASRKTGSNYGYTF
DNA: TGTGCCAGCAGGAAGACAGGGTCCAACTATGGCTACACCTTC

J: TRBJ1-2
V: TRBV6-5
D: TRBD1
size: NA
CDR3: CASGPGGAGGYTF
DNA: TGTGCCAGCGGTCCAGGGGGCGCAGGTGGCTACACCTTC

J: TRBJ2-2
V: TRBV5-1
D: NA
size: few
CDR3: CASSLEAVTGELFF
DNA: TGCGCCAGCAGCTTGGAGGCGGTCACCGGGGAGCTGTTTTTT

J: TRBJ2-7
V: TRBV7-9
D: NA
size: NA
CDR3: CASSDPGAGSYEQYF
DNA: TGTGCCAGCAGCGACCCAGGGGCCGGTTCCTACGAGCAGTACTTC

J: TRBJ2-6
V: TRBV7-3
D: NA
size: NA
CDR3: CASSLDSRGTGANVLTF
DNA: TGTGCCAGCAGCTTAGACTCGAGGGGGACCGGGGCCAACGTCCTGACTTTC

J: TRBJ2-2
V: TRBV5-8
D: NA
size: NA
CDR3: CASSFIGHLGRELFF
DNA: TGTGCCAGCAGCTTTATCGGCCATTTGGGCCGGGAGCTGTTTTTT

J: TRBJ2-1
V: TRBV11-2
D: TRBD2
size: NA
CDR3: CASSDGRLTYNEQFF
DNA: TGTGCCAGCAGCGACGGGAGGCTTACCTACAATGAGCAGTTCTTC